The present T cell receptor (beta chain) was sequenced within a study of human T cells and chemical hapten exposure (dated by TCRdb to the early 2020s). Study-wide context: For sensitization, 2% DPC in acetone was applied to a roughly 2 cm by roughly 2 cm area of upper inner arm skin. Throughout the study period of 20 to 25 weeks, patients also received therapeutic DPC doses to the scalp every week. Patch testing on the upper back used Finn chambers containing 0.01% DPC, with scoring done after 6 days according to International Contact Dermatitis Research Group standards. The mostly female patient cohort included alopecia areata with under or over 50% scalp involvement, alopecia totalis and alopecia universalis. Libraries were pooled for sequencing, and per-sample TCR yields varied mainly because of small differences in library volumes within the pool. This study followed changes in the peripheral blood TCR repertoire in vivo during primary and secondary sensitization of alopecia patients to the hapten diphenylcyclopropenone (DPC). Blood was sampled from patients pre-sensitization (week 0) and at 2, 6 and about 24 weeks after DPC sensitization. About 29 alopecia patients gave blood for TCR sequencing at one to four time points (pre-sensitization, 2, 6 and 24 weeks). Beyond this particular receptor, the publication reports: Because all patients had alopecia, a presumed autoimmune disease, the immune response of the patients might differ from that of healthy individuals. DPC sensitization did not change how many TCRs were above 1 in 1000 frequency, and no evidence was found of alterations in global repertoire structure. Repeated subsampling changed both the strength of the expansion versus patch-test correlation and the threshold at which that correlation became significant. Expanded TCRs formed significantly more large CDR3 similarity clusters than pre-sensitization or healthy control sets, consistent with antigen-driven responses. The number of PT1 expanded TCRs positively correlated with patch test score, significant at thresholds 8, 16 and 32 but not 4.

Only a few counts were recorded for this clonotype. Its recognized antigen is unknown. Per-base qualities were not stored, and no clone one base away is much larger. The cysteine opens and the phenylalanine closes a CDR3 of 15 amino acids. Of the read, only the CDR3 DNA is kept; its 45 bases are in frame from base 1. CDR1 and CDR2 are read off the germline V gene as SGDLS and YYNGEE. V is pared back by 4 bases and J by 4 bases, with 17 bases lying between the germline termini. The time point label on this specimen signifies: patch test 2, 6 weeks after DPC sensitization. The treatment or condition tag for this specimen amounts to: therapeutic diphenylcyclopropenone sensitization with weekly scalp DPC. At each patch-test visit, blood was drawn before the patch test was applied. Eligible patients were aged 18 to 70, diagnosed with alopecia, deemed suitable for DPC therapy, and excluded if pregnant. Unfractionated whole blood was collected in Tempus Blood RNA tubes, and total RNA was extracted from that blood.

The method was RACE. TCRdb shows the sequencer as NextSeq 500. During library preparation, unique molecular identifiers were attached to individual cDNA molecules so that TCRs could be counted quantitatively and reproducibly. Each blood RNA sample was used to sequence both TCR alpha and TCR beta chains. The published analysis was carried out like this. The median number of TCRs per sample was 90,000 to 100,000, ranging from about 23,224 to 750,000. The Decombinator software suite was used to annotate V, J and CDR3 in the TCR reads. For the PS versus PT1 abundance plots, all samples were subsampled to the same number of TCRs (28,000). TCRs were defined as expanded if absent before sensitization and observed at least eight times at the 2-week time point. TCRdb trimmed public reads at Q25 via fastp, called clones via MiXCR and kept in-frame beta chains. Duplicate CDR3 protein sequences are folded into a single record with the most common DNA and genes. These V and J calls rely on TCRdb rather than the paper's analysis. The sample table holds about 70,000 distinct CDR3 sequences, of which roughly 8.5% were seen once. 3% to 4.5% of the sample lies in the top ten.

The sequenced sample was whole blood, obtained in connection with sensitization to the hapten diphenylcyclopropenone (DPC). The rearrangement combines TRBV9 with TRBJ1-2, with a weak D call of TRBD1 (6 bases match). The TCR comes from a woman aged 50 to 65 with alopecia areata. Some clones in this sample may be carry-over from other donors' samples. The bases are TGTGCCAGCAGCAACCCCCTGGGGGCGGTCTATGGCTACACCTTC. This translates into CASSNPLGAVYGYTF.